This section outlines one T cell receptor (beta chain) sequence together with its context. These data are taken from a study of CD8 T cells in Susac syndrome. After extraction with the RNeasy kit, 0.5 to 1 ug of the RNA was reverse transcribed using random hexamers. TCRdb reprocessed the immunoSEQ multiplex PCR reads via MiXCR and lists one record per CDR3 protein. The sample includes 180,000 or so distinct CDR3 sequences, roughly 96% of them seen just once. The CDR3 loop spans 14 amino acids. CDR1 is SQVTM and CDR2 is ANQGSEA in the germline V gene. Trimming removed 7 bases from V and 4 bases from J; junction bases left unmatched: 10. Sequencing targeted TCR beta in blood CD8+ and CD4+ T cells. In contrast to the negatively isolated CD8+ and CD4+ T cells, TEMRA cells were FACS-enriched.

Sequencing input: CD4+ T cells from PBMCs. This sequence was found in a human donor with multiple sclerosis. The rearrangement uses TRBV29-1 and TRBJ2-1; 7 bases are a match to TRBD1. The CDR3 nucleotides read TGCAGCGAGGTCCCGGGACAGATATACAATGAGCAGTTCTTC. It specifies CSEVPGQIYNEQFF.